This is a list of T cell receptor beta chains from one sample in a study of response to subunit inactivated influenza vaccine. TCRdb passed the RT-PCR reads through MiXCR, listing each CDR3 protein once. The repertoire has under 850,000 distinct CDR3 sequences, approximately 18% of them found once; the top ten carry approximately 11%. The material sequenced was PBMCs from blood, taken around 5 days after vaccination. The receptor set was obtained from a man aged 50-60 years who received an inactivated influenza vaccine. Each CDR3 is given with its conserved first and last residue. The D gene is left open where the match is weak. Clone sizes are given selectively: once, few, many, or a class where the clone is expanded.

TGTGCCAGCAGTTACGCTTCGGGGTATGGTCAGCCCCAGCATTTT	CASSYASGYGQPQHF	.	.	TRBV6-2/TRBV6-3	TRBJ1-5	15
TGTGCCAGCACCCTGGGCGGGTTCCAGTCACCCCTCCACTTT	CASTLGGFQSPLHF	.	.	TRBV7-2	TRBJ1-6	14
TGCAGTGCTAGAGAGGGGACTAGCGGAAACACAGATACGCAGTATTTT	CSAREGTSGNTDTQYF	TRBD2	few	TRBV20-1	TRBJ2-3	16
TGTGCCAGCAGTTACCGGACAGGGTTCCCAACCTCCTACAATGAGCAGTTCTTC	CASSYRTGFPTSYNEQFF	TRBD1	.	TRBV6-2/TRBV6-3	TRBJ2-1	18
TGTGCCATGGGCCCCGGGCTCCTCTGCTACACCTTC	CAMGPGLLCYTF	.	.	TRBV28	TRBJ1-2	12
TGCGCCAGCAGCTTGGGATCGGCAGTAGGCAAAAACATTCAGTACTTC	CASSLGSAVGKNIQYF	.	.	TRBV5-1	TRBJ2-4	16
TGTGCCAGCAGCCGACTGGGCGTAGGGACAGGGCCTCAAGAGACCCAGTACTTC	CASSRLGVGTGPQETQYF	TRBD1	many	TRBV28	TRBJ2-5	18
TGTGCCATCGCTGGGAGCTCCTACGAGCAGTACTTC	CAIAGSSYEQYF	.	.	TRBV10-3	TRBJ2-7	12
TGTGCCAGCAGTGGGACGGTAACCGGGGAGCTGTTTTTT	CASSGTVTGELFF	.	.	TRBV28	TRBJ2-2	13
TGTGCCAGCAGCCGCCAGACAGGGTTCTACGAGCAGTACTTC	CASSRQTGFYEQYF	TRBD1	.	TRBV16	TRBJ2-7	14
TGTGCCAGCAGTCTACTCGGGACAGGGTACAATGAGCAGTTCTTC	CASSLLGTGYNEQFF	TRBD1	.	TRBV12-3/TRBV12-4	TRBJ2-1	15
TGTGCCAGCAGCTTAGGGGACAGGGGATTGGGCTCCTACAATGAGCAGTTCTTC	CASSLGDRGLGSYNEQFF	TRBD1	.	TRBV11-2	TRBJ2-1	18
TGTGCCAGTAGTAAGCGGGACCAAGAGACCCAGTACTTC	CASSKRDQETQYF	.	.	TRBV19	TRBJ2-5	13
TGTGCCAGCAGCTTAGCCTTCGGACTTACCCAAGAATACAATGAGCAGTTCTTC	CASSLAFGLTQEYNEQFF	.	few	TRBV7-2	TRBJ2-1	18
TGCGCCAGCAGCTTCCTTAGCGGGCCTTACGAGCAGTACTTC	CASSFLSGPYEQYF	TRBD2	.	TRBV5-1	TRBJ2-7	14
TGTGCCAGCAGTGCAAACAGCTACGAGCAGTACTTC	CASSANSYEQYF	.	many	TRBV12-3/TRBV12-4	TRBJ2-7	12
TGCAGTGCAAGTTCGGACAGAGTTTACACCTTC	CSASSDRVYTF	.	.	TRBV20-1	TRBJ1-2	11
TGTGCCATCAGTGAACAAGGACTAGCGGCGCACTACGAGCAGTACTTC	CAISEQGLAAHYEQYF	TRBD2	few	TRBV10-3	TRBJ2-7	16
TGCGCCAGCAGCCAGGGAGGACGACCCACAGATACGCAGTATTTT	CASSQGGRPTDTQYF	.	few	TRBV4-1	TRBJ2-3	15
TGTGCCAGCAGCTTACTAGGGACGATCCCCTACGAGCAGTACTTC	CASSLLGTIPYEQYF	.	many	TRBV13	TRBJ2-7	15
TGTGCCAGCAGCTTTCGAGGGCGGTGGGCGGGAGAAGAGACCCAGTACTTC	CASSFRGRWAGEETQYF	TRBD2	.	TRBV7-8	TRBJ2-5	17
TGCGCCAGCAGTGGGCTCGGGCGGGGGGGCACAGATACGCAGTATTTT	CASSGLGRGGTDTQYF	TRBD2	few	TRBV10-2	TRBJ2-3	16
TGCGCCAGCAGCCAAGAGGCGGGGGCCTACAATGAGCAGTTCTTC	CASSQEAGAYNEQFF	TRBD2	.	TRBV4-3	TRBJ2-1	15
TGTGCCAGCAGCTCACCGACAGTTTTGGCCTACGAGCAGTACTTC	CASSSPTVLAYEQYF	.	many	TRBV7-8	TRBJ2-7	15
TGCGCCAGCAGCCCCGTAAGGAGCCCCTACGAGCAGTACTTC	CASSPVRSPYEQYF	.	few	TRBV5-1	TRBJ2-7	14
TGCAGCGTTGAAGATACGACAGCCTCCTACGAGCAGTACTTC	CSVEDTTASYEQYF	.	few	TRBV29-1	TRBJ2-7	14
TGTGCCACCAGCATGGCGGGCTCCTACAATGAGCAGTTCTTC	CATSMAGSYNEQFF	.	few	TRBV15	TRBJ2-1	14
TGCAGTGCTGGACCCCGATATCAAACGGGACTTAATAATTCACCCCTCCACTTT	CSAGPRYQTGLNNSPLHF	.	few	TRBV20-1	TRBJ1-6	18
TGTGCCAGCAGCTGGGACAGCAATGAGCAGTTCTTC	CASSWDSNEQFF	TRBD1	many	TRBV12-3/TRBV12-4	TRBJ2-1	12
TGTGCCAGCAGCCAAGAAGCCACTTACAATGGAGATGAGCAGTTCTTC	CASSQEATYNGDEQFF	.	.	TRBV14	TRBJ2-1	16
TGCAGTGCTAGAGGACAGGGGAACACCGGGGAGCTGTTTTTT	CSARGQGNTGELFF	TRBD1	many	TRBV20-1	TRBJ2-2	14
TGTGCCAGCAGTTTAGAGGGCAGTCTCCCTAAGGCGTACTTC	CASSLEGSLPKAYF	.	.	TRBV12-3/TRBV12-4	TRBJ2-7	14
TGTGCCAGCAGTCAACTAGCGGGGGCCTCCTACGAGCAGTACTTC	CASSQLAGASYEQYF	TRBD2	many	TRBV4-2	TRBJ2-7	15
TGTGCCATCAGTGGGGGTAGTGAAGCTTTCTTT	CAISGGSEAFF	.	.	TRBV10-3	TRBJ1-1	11
TGCGCCAGCGGGGTGGAGGGAGTGAGTCACAATGAGCAGTTCTTC	CASGVEGVSHNEQFF	.	.	TRBV10-1	TRBJ2-1	15
TGTGCCAGCAGCGCCATGACGGGACAGGGGGCGAAAAAACTGTTTTTT	CASSAMTGQGAKKLFF	TRBD1	few	TRBV7-2	TRBJ1-4	16
TGTGCCACCAGTGAATCTAGCGGGAGAGACTACAATGAGCAGTTCTTC	CATSESSGRDYNEQFF	TRBD2	few	TRBV24-1	TRBJ2-1	16
TGCAGTGCTAGAGATCACGGGAGGGCTCCCGAGCAGTTCTTC	CSARDHGRAPEQFF	TRBD2	.	TRBV20-1	TRBJ2-1	14